Sequencing of this TCR beta chain was carried out in a study of shared clonotypes between healthy human individuals (dated by TCRdb to about 2020). With respect to the entire study: A couple of women and a few men aged 18 to 49 years were included in the cohort. Each donor's leukapheresis produced roughly between roughly 0.85 and 10 billion PBMCs. For each donor, three plates each were used for CD4 naive and CD4 memory, two plates were used for CD8 naive, and one plate was used for CD8 memory. Blood TCR repertoires of a handful of healthy adults were deeply sequenced to estimate repertoire size and the extent of clonotype sharing between individuals. Different laboratories and diverse techniques were used to prepare libraries and sequence TCR repertoires, to increase sequencing depth and limit assay-specific biases. Broader findings and caveats from the paper: Because the study included a small number of donors, the genetic and exposure-history diversity represented was limited. Pairwise subsampling led to the expectation that sequencing depth would affect the degree of clonotype sharing among donors. Sampling was restricted to blood, and TCR repertoires in tissues likely differ from the TCR repertoires found in blood. Compared with non-shared clonotypes, clonotypes shared by all four sorted-subset donors had higher generation probabilities. Rarefaction of sorted-subset datasets indicated incomplete sequencing despite the large sequencing depth. Across a handful of donors, approximately 4.6% of naive CD4, around 3.5% of naive CD8, about 2% of memory CD4, and under 0.45% of memory CD8 clonotypes were shared. Naive subsets generally had larger estimated clonotype richness than memory subsets.

Using the deep immunoSEQ assay, TCR CDR3 regions were amplified from genomic DNA by multiplex PCR. Genomic DNA extracted from each cell subset was distributed evenly over all wells of several immunoSEQ 96-well plates, and each plate served as one replicate. For sorted subsets, around 200 ng genomic DNA, equal to about 30,000 T cell genomes, was loaded into each replicate PCR. Purified libraries were measured with a Qubit 3.0 fluorometer, size-checked on a Bioanalyzer 2100, and measured again with the KAPA Library Quantification kit. A separate single-read 150-cycle Illumina NextSeq 550 flow cell was used to sequence each immunoSEQ 96-well plate. On the authors' methods: Because the immunoSEQ output held only junctional sequences and lacked quality scores, the filtering could not match the filtering applied to full-length reads. Sequences were annotated with PyIR, a Python wrapper for IgBLAST v1.9, and V/J genes and CDR3 were assigned using IMGT germline references. Reads were filtered out if the reads had weak V/J assignments (E-value above 1e-6), no CDR3, stop codons, out-of-frame junctions, or ambiguous translated residues. A V3J clonotype was defined by an identical inferred V gene, J gene, and CDR3 amino acid sequence. The percentage overlap between two repertoires was calculated by dividing the number of shared unique clonotypes by the size of the smaller repertoire. Richness of each repertoire was evaluated using RTK rarefaction, the Chao1 estimator, and Recon v2.1 estimates of unobserved clonotypes. Generation probabilities for all TCRbeta clonotypes obtained by the gDNA method from a handful of donors were computed using OLGA. In its TCRdb copy, this immuneACCESS table keeps in-frame sequences only and misses some clones. Where compared with another copy, unresolved V genes explain less than half of these, and the others have no known cause. Clone size and the V and J calls come from that table; the DNA yielded D and trimming. Here the sample has about 1.1 million clones; roughly 80% occur a single time. The top ten constitute 0.89% of the sample.

Donors were healthy HIV-negative adults with no recently reported acute infections or vaccinations. Every donor was a Caucasian adult residing in Nashville, Tennessee, USA. CD4+ T cells were enriched by magnetic negative selection; naive cells were then positively selected on CD45RA, and the negative fraction formed the memory subset. Blood was collected by leukapheresis, and PBMCs were isolated by Ficoll-Histopaque density gradient centrifugation and then cryopreserved in liquid nitrogen vapor phase. Purity and quantity of every magnetically sorted T cell population were checked by analytical flow cytometry. Each sorted fraction had its genomic DNA isolated and then quantified by UV absorbance on a Nanodrop 2000c. As for this clone: Its antigen is currently not known. No base quality information exists; no much larger clone differs at one position.

Relative to germline, V is 6 bases shorter and J is 8 bases shorter, with 16 bases between their ends. The CDR1 and CDR2 encoded by the germline V gene (reference sequence) are MNHEY and SMNVEV. The CDR3 contains 13 residues, cysteine and phenylalanine counted. The only DNA kept is the CDR3, 39 bases in frame from the first base. Here the chain combines TRBV27 and TRBJ1-1, and TRBD1 may be the D gene, going by 5 matching bases. This clonotype originated in a man aged 18 to 35 in good health. Some clones in this sample may be carry-over from other donors' samples. Material: memory CD4+ T cells from PBMCs. In the paper's terms, the cell subset or site label means: CD45RA-negative fraction. The CDR3 region has the sequence CASRSTETVEAFF. DNA sequence: TGTGCCAGCAGGTCGACAGAAACTGTAGAAGCTTTCTTT.